These 22 T cell receptor beta chains originate from one sample sequenced in a study of blood T cell repertoires in COVID-19. Assay used: immunoSEQ multiplex PCR; TCRdb lists only in-frame clones, some missing. The repertoire holds about 260,000 clones, around 84% seen once, with about 4% in the top ten. The sequencing input was PBMCs or T cells enriched from blood (not recorded which). These receptors were obtained from a man between 25 and 39 years old with acute COVID-19.

In DNA form, the CDR3 reads TGTGCCAGTAACAAGGGGGCCGGGGAGCTGTTTTTT. It yields the protein CASNKGAGELFF. The genes are TRBV19 and TRBJ2-2; maybe TRBD1 (6 bases). The germline V gene encodes CDR1 LNHDA and CDR2 SQIVND (reference sequence). V was trimmed by 7 bases and J by 6 bases, leaving 9 bases between them. This CDR3 is built from 12 residues.

The V and J genes are TRBV4-3 and TRBJ2-1; 8 nucleotides align to TRBD2. Germline V gives CDR1 LGHNA, CDR2 YSLEER. The trim removed 0 bases at V and 10 bases at J, leaving 8 bases unmatched. The CDR3 contains 15 residues. The CDR3 is CASSQDGTSGREQFF. CDR3 nucleotides: TGCGCCAGCAGCCAAGATGGAACTAGCGGACGGGAGCAGTTCTTC.

V is TRBV5-1 and J is TRBJ1-6, with D tentatively TRBD1 (5 bases). The CDR3 loop spans 14 amino acids. The V gene lost 3 bases and the J gene lost 9 bases, with 13 bases spanning the gap. The V gene's germline CDR1 is SGHRS and CDR2 YFSETQ. CDR3 sequence reads: CASSSRDGGSPLHF. The DNA of the CDR3 is TGCGCCAGCAGCTCCCGGGACGGGGGTTCACCCCTCCACTTT.

The chain carries TRBV5-6 and TRBJ2-3; possibly TRBD1 for D (6 bases). The CDR3 sequence is 13 residues long. V lost 1 base, J lost 6 bases, and 9 bases lay in between. The germline V gene encodes CDR1 SGHDT and CDR2 YYEEEE. CDR3 sequence (DNA): TGTGCCAGCAGCTTGAAGGGGGTGGATACGCAGTATTTT. Encoded protein: CASSLKGVDTQYF. Full variable domain (missing parts from reference TRBV5-6 and TRBJ2-3): DAGVTQSPTHLIKTRGQQVTLRCSPKSGHDTVSWYQQALGQGPQFIFQYYEEEERQRGNFPDRFSGHQFPNYSSELNVNALLLGDSALYLCASSLKGVDTQYFGPGTRLTVL.

The chain combines TRBV18 with TRBJ2-2, with 8 nucleotides matching TRBD2. The J segment lost 6 bases and the V segment lost 2 bases, leaving 5 bases of the junction unmatched. CDR1 is KGHSH, CDR2 LQKENI, per germline. The CDR3 runs to 15 residues. The CDR3 DNA reads TGTGCCAGCTCACCAAGCGGGAGTGGAGCCGGGGAGCTGTTTTTT. This encodes CASSPSGSGAGELFF. Supplemented by reference TRBV18 and TRBJ2-2, the full variable domain reads NAGVMQNPRHLVRRRGQEARLRCSPMKGHSHVYWYRQLPEEGLKFMVYLQKENIIDESGMPKERFSAEFPKEGPSILRIQQVVRGDSAAYFCASSPSGSGAGELFFGEGSRLTVL.

This clone was observed at least ten times. The J gene is TRBJ2-7, the V gene TRBV6-5; 8 nucleotides match TRBD2. The CDR3 has 14 residues. The V and J ends lost 7 bases and 5 bases, in that order; junction bases with no gene match: 10. Germline V gene lookup returns CDR1 MNHEY and CDR2 SVGAGI. The CDR3 loop reads CASTDGGEADEQYV. CDR3 DNA: TGTGCCAGCACCGACGGGGGGGAGGCAGACGAGCAGTACGTC.

The chain recombines TRBV11-3 with TRBJ2-5, with D tentatively TRBD2 (5 bases). Looked up from germline, CDR1 is SGHNT and CDR2 is YENEEA. V lost 4 bases to trimming and J lost 4 bases, with 10 bases between them. The CDR3 is 13 amino acids. The CDR3: CASSSEGRETQYF. The CDR3 DNA reads as TGTGCCAGCAGCTCCGAGGGTAGAGAGACCCAGTACTTC.

V gene TRBV18 combines with J gene TRBJ1-1, with D unresolved. The CDR3 length is 15 residues. The germline gives CDR1 KGHSH, CDR2 LQKENI. The V end was cut by 2 bases, the J end by 1 base, with 11 bases between. The CDR3: CASSPGSNRNTEAFF. The CDR3 bases are TGTGCCAGCTCACCAGGCTCGAATCGGAACACTGAAGCTTTCTTT.

The chain has TRBV28 and TRBJ1-2; TRBD1 matches 9 bases. Losses at the gene ends were 7 bases for V and 3 bases for J; bases not matched to a gene: 12. Germline CDR1 reads MDHEN; CDR2 reads SYDVKM. The CDR3 consists of 16 residues. CDR3 DNA: TGTGCCAGCAAACAACCGGGACAGGGTCATTACTATGGCTACACCTTC. Its protein product is CASKQPGQGHYYGYTF.

The table lists this clone with a count of one. V gene TRBV21-1 combines with J gene TRBJ1-5. TRBV21-1 is annotated as a pseudogene. This CDR3 is 17 amino acids long. The CDR3: CASSAQNGGGRVMPQHF. The CDR3 region has the DNA TGTGCCAGCAGCGCCCAAAACGGAGGGGGGAGGGTAATGCCCCAGCATTTT.

This chain uses TRBV19 with TRBJ2-1, with D perhaps TRBD2 (6 bases). The CDR3 totals 17 residues. Germline values: CDR1 LNHDA, CDR2 SQIVND (reference sequence). V was clipped by 7 bases and J by 2 bases, with 21 bases between them. CDR3: CASNPKTIAAAYNEQFF. In DNA form, the CDR3 reads TGTGCCAGTAACCCTAAAACTATAGCGGCCGCCTACAATGAGCAGTTCTTC.

As to this clone: Possible read error: a much larger clone is one base away. The rearrangement links TRBV7-2 to TRBJ2-2; 7 bases are a match to TRBD1. The CDR3 is made up of 14 amino acids. Germline V lookup: CDR1 SGHTA, CDR2 FQGNSA. J lost 3 bases, V lost 6 bases, and 4 bases had no gene match. CDR3 sequence: CASSSGTDTGELFF. In nucleotides, the CDR3 is TGTGCCAGCAGTTCCGGGACAGACACCGGGGAGCTGTTTTTT.

For the CDR3, the DNA is TGTGCCAGTAGCCGGCGGGATGGAACAACAGATACGCAGTATTTT. Amino acids: CASSRRDGTTDTQYF. The V and J genes are TRBV27 and TRBJ2-3; D is possibly TRBD2 (6 bases). The CDR3 loop spans 15 amino acids. Germline assignment: CDR1 MNHEY and CDR2 SMNVEV (reference sequence). The germline V and J ends were trimmed by 9 bases and 3 bases, with 19 bases remaining between them.

The CDR3 sequence: CASSGPGGLGNQPQHF. The CDR3 coding sequence is TGTGCCAGCAGCGGCCCAGGGGGCCTGGGCAATCAGCCCCAGCATTTT. The chain couples TRBV7-8 to TRBJ1-5; TRBD1 matches 8 bases. J lost 2 bases, V lost 5 bases, and 8 bases had no gene match. Germline V lookup: CDR1 SGHVS, CDR2 FQNEAQ. The CDR3 sequence is 16 residues long.

Many counts were recorded for this clone. The chain joins TRBV6-5 to TRBJ1-5; 8 bases fit TRBD1. CDR3 length: 15 residues. CDR1 is MNHEY and CDR2 is SVGAGI in the germline V gene. Trimming at V came to 8 bases and at J to 2 bases, leaving 8 bases not matched to a gene. CDR3 sequence reads: CASRWPGQGNQPQHF. The CDR3 nucleotides read TGTGCCAGCCGGTGGCCGGGACAGGGCAATCAGCCCCAGCATTTT.

The chain carries TRBV29-1 and TRBJ2-2; D may be TRBD2 (6 bases). The length of the CDR3 is 11 residues. Deletions cut 4 bases from V and 6 bases from J, with 6 bases between. Germline V gives CDR1 SQVTM, CDR2 ANQGSEA. CDR3 nucleotide sequence: TGCAGCGTTGCGGGGGCCGGGGAGCTGTTTTTT. Its protein is CSVAGAGELFF.

This chain connects TRBV7-9 to TRBJ2-1; 13 positions match TRBD2. The CDR3 totals 16 residues. The V and J ends lost 4 bases and 10 bases, in that order; junction bases with no gene match: 10. CDR1 SEHNR and CDR2 FQNEAQ come from the germline V gene (reference sequence). CDR3 in DNA: TGTGCCAGCAGCTCGGATCGACTAGCGGGGGGTAACGAGCAGTTCTTC. Protein: CASSSDRLAGGNEQFF.

This clone appeared a single time. Here the CDR3 DNA reads TGTGCCAGCAGCTTAAGGCAAGGGGGCAATAATTCACCCCTCCACTTT. It encodes CASSLRQGGNNSPLHF. The chain is built from TRBV7-9 and TRBJ1-6; 7 nucleotides agree with TRBD1. V lost 2 bases to trimming and J lost 5 bases; unmatched junction nucleotides: 6. The germline CDR1 and CDR2 sequences are SEHNR and FQNEAQ (reference sequence). This CDR3 has 16 residues.

V and J are TRBV12-3 or TRBV12-4 and TRBJ2-1; tentatively, D is TRBD2 (5 bases). This CDR3 has 11 amino acids. Trimming removed 2 bases from V and 14 bases from J, with 10 bases in between. CDR3 loop: CASSLSGREFF. CDR3 in DNA: TGTGCCAGCAGTTTAAGCGGACGAGAGTTCTTC.

This rearrangement joins TRBV2 to TRBJ1-1; 7 bases fit TRBD1. This CDR3 is 14 amino acids long. The germline CDR1 and CDR2 sequences are SNHLY and FYNNEI. Trimming took 4 bases from V and 4 from J; bases not matched to a gene: 6. In DNA, the CDR3 is TGTGCCAGCAGTGTTGCAGGGGGTATCACTGAAGCTTTCTTT. Protein product: CASSVAGGITEAFF.

Ten or more counts support this clone. The rearrangement links TRBV6-5 to TRBJ2-6, with TRBD1 matching over 8 bases. From germline, CDR1 is MNHEY and CDR2 SVGAGI. The CDR3 length is 16 residues. V lost 4 bases, J lost 0 bases, and 2 bases stayed unmatched. CDR3 sequence reads: CASSSTGVSGANVLTF. The CDR3 DNA reads as TGTGCCAGCAGTTCGACAGGGGTCTCTGGGGCCAACGTCCTGACTTTC.

The chain employs TRBV7-3 and TRBJ2-1; 11 bases align to TRBD2. V lost 5 bases to trimming and J lost 7 bases; unmatched junction nucleotides: 4. Germline V CDR1 and CDR2: SGHTA, FQGTGA. The CDR3 runs to 14 residues. DNA of the CDR3: TGTGCCAGCAGCCTAGCGGGAGGTTCGAATGAGCAGTTCTTC. It yields the protein CASSLAGGSNEQFF.